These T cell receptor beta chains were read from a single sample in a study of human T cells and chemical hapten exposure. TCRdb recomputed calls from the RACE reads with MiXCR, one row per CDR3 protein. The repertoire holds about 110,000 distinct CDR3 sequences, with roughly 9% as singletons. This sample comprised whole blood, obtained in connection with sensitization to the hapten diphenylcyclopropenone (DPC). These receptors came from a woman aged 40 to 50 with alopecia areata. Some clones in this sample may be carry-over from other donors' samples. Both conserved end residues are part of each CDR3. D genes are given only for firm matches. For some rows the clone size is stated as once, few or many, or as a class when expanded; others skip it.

CDR3nt: TGTGCTAGTGCTTGGGGGCCGGGGGAAGCTTTCTTT; CDR3aa: CASAWGPGEAFF; abundance: many; d_gene: .; j_gene: TRBJ1-1; v_gene: TRBV12-5
CDR3nt: TGTGCCACCAGGGGGGCAAGCACAGATACGCAGTATTTT; CDR3aa: CATRGASTDTQYF; abundance: many; d_gene: .; j_gene: TRBJ2-3; v_gene: TRBV15
CDR3nt: TGTGCCAGCAGCCCGGGGGCAACTGGAAACACCATATATTTT; CDR3aa: CASSPGATGNTIYF; abundance: few; d_gene: .; j_gene: TRBJ1-3; v_gene: TRBV7-6
CDR3nt: TGCAGCGTTCTGATCAGGGGATGGGCTGAAGCTTTCTTT; CDR3aa: CSVLIRGWAEAFF; abundance: .; d_gene: .; j_gene: TRBJ1-1; v_gene: TRBV29-1
CDR3nt: TGTGCCAGCAGCTCCTGGGAGGGGTACAATGAGCAGTTCTTC; CDR3aa: CASSSWEGYNEQFF; abundance: .; d_gene: TRBD2; j_gene: TRBJ2-1; v_gene: TRBV7-8
CDR3nt: TGTGCCAGCAGCCAAGAACAGGCCTACTTCTTT; CDR3aa: CASSQEQAYFF; abundance: few; d_gene: .; j_gene: TRBJ1-1; v_gene: TRBV3-1
CDR3nt: TGTGCCAGCAGTTACTCCGGACAGGCAAGTGGGTACGAGCAGTACTTC; CDR3aa: CASSYSGQASGYEQYF; abundance: .; d_gene: TRBD1; j_gene: TRBJ2-7; v_gene: TRBV6-5
CDR3nt: TGTGCCAGCAGCCCCAAAACCGGACAGGGTTCAAATTCACCCCTCCACTTT; CDR3aa: CASSPKTGQGSNSPLHF; abundance: .; d_gene: TRBD1; j_gene: TRBJ1-6; v_gene: TRBV7-2
CDR3nt: TGCAGCGCTACGACGTTGGCGACTAACTATGGCTACACCTTC; CDR3aa: CSATTLATNYGYTF; abundance: .; d_gene: .; j_gene: TRBJ1-2; v_gene: TRBV29-1
CDR3nt: TGCGCCAGCAGCTCCCTCGCAGGGGAAGGAGCGCAGTATTTT; CDR3aa: CASSSLAGEGAQYF; abundance: many; d_gene: .; j_gene: TRBJ2-3; v_gene: TRBV5-1